Listed here are 13 T cell receptor beta chains from one sample, sequenced in a study of T-cell reconstitution after alpha-beta-depleted transplantation in children. During its preparation, the TCRbeta library received unique molecular identifiers. TCRdb reprocessed the PCR reads with MiXCR, giving one entry per CDR3 protein. The sample gives roughly 350,000 distinct CDR3 sequences, around a tenth of which show up once; less than 2.5% is in the top ten. This material consisted of PBMCs from the stem cell graft donor, taken from the stem cell graft. Every receptor here comes from a human donor who donated a stem cell graft to a child with acute lymphoblastic leukemia.

This clonotype showed up many times. V is TRBV29-1 and J is TRBJ2-5; 7 bases are shared with TRBD1. The CDR3 is made up of 12 amino acids. Per the germline V gene, CDR1 is SQVTM and CDR2 is ANQGSEA. Trimming removed 6 bases from V and 3 bases from J; junction bases left unmatched: 4. The CDR3 sequence is CSVATGEETQYF. The CDR3 region has the DNA TGCAGCGTCGCCACAGGGGAAGAGACCCAGTACTTC.

The sample holds many counts of this clonotype. The CDR3 reads CASSEFGAPRANEQFF. The CDR3 DNA reads TGTGCCAGCAGTGAATTTGGGGCCCCTCGGGCCAATGAGCAGTTCTTC. V usage is TRBV2 and J usage is TRBJ2-1; possible D gene TRBD1, 5 bases. Per the germline V gene, CDR1 is SNHLY and CDR2 is FYNNEI. V dropped 2 bases and J dropped 6 bases, with 17 bases sitting between them. This CDR3 comprises 16 residues.

The sample holds a few counts of this clonotype. The rearrangement joins TRBV3-1 to TRBJ2-7; 7 positions match TRBD2. CDR3 length: 14 residues. Germline V gene sequence: CDR1 LGHDT, CDR2 YNNKEL (reference sequence). The junction had 9 bases not matched to a gene; V was cut back by 5 bases and J by 5 bases. The CDR3 protein is CASSSFGGSHEQYF. The CDR3 DNA reads as TGTGCCAGCAGCTCCTTCGGCGGGAGCCACGAGCAGTACTTC.

The V call is TRBV28, the J call TRBJ2-5, with no clear D. This CDR3 region has 15 residues. Germline V gene sequence: CDR1 MDHEN, CDR2 SYDVKM. Trimming removed 6 bases at V and 2 bases at J, with 16 bases between. DNA of the CDR3: TGTGCCAGCAGGGATGCCGGAGTAGCTCAAGAGACCCAGTACTTC. Amino acids: CASRDAGVAQETQYF.

This clonotype was seen more than once but under ten times. The chain recombines TRBV10-3 with TRBJ2-1; 11 nucleotides agree with TRBD1. The V gene's germline CDR1 is ENHRY and CDR2 SYGVKD. With 6 bases clipped from V and 6 bases from J, the junction kept 1 base outside the gene matches. The CDR3 totals 13 residues. The CDR3: CAIRDRGPNEQFF. Here the CDR3 DNA reads TGTGCCATCAGGGACAGGGGGCCCAATGAGCAGTTCTTC.

This clonotype was detected only a few times. V gene TRBV20-1 combines with J gene TRBJ2-5, with 8 bases lining up with TRBD1. The V gene end was trimmed by 5 bases and the J gene end by 2 bases; junction bases not matched to a gene: 10. This CDR3 spans 15 amino acids. Germline V CDR1 and CDR2: DFQATT, SNEGSKA (reference sequence). CDR3 sequence (DNA): TGCAGTGCTGACAGGGGAAATCTATTACAAGAGACCCAGTACTTC. This translates into CSADRGNLLQETQYF.

This clonotype was found a few times. V is TRBV5-6 and J is TRBJ1-2; possibly TRBD1 for D (5 bases). The germline V gene encodes CDR1 SGHDT and CDR2 YYEEEE. Trimming pared 0 bases from V and 7 bases from J, leaving 13 bases between. This CDR3 contains 14 residues. DNA of the CDR3: TGTGCCAGCAGCTTGGGGAGGAGGGACTCTGGCTACACCTTC. It translates to CASSLGRRDSGYTF.

This clonotype was observed many times. The rearrangement joins TRBV9 to TRBJ2-3, with unresolved D. This CDR3 contains 14 residues. Germline V CDR1 and CDR2: SGDLS, YYNGEE. V shed 6 bases and J shed 0 bases, with 11 bases lying between them. DNA for the CDR3: TGTGCCAGCAACGACTCTCCTAGCACAGATACGCAGTATTTT. It encodes CASNDSPSTDTQYF.

J is TRBJ2-2 and V is TRBV27; TRBD2 matches 12 bases. Looked up from germline, CDR1 is MNHEY and CDR2 is SMNVEV (reference sequence). Trimming removed 6 bases from V and 6 bases from J; junction bases left unmatched: 5. The CDR3 has 15 residues. The CDR3 bases are TGTGCCAGCAGCGGGACTAGCGGGTTCGCCGGGGAGCTGTTTTTT. Encoded protein: CASSGTSGFAGELFF.

This clonotype was seen more than once but under ten times. The V call is TRBV29-1, the J call TRBJ2-1; no clear D. The ends were cut back, 4 bases at V and 8 bases at J, with 3 bases in the middle. The CDR3 is made up of 9 amino acids. Germline-derived CDR1 and CDR2 are SQVTM and ANQGSEA. The chain's CDR3 is CSVGDEQFF. The CDR3 DNA follows: TGCAGCGTTGGAGATGAGCAGTTCTTC.

The table lists this clonotype with a few counts. This chain connects TRBV20-1 to TRBJ2-7, with 7 bases matching TRBD1. Germline V CDR1 and CDR2: DFQATT, SNEGSKA (reference sequence). The CDR3 length is 13 residues. J was trimmed by 4 bases and V by 3 bases; bases with no gene match: 6. The CDR3 bases are TGCAGTGCTAGGACAGGGTCAAGATACGAGCAGTACTTC. This codes for CSARTGSRYEQYF.

About this clonotype: A much more abundant neighbour one base away suggests this may be a read error. J is TRBJ1-1 and V is TRBV20-1; 7 bases match TRBD1. J gave up 5 bases and V 3 bases, and 6 bases lay outside the gene matches. The CDR3 contains 13 residues. CDR1 and CDR2 (germline): DFQATT, SNEGSKA (reference sequence). The DNA for the CDR3 is TGCAGTGCTAGGAAGGGGGCGAATACTGAAGCTTTCTTT. It codes for CSARKGANTEAFF.

This clonotype has a handful of counts. The chain couples TRBV6-2 or TRBV6-3 to TRBJ2-1, with TRBD2 matching over 11 bases. Germline V gives CDR1 MNHEY, CDR2 SVGEGT. The CDR3 has 16 amino acids. The trim removed 8 bases at V and 0 bases at J, leaving 6 bases unmatched. The CDR3, as DNA: TGTGCCAGCTCCGGGACTAGCGGTCACTCCTACAATGAGCAGTTCTTC. Translation: CASSGTSGHSYNEQFF.